A selection of T cell receptor beta chains follows, all from one sample in a study of beta chain features in type 1 diabetes. The table came from immunoSEQ multiplex PCR; TCRdb's copy has only in-frame clones and leaves some out. The repertoire holds 150,000 to 180,000 clones, with under 13% as singletons. Sample: central memory CD4+ T cells from blood. The source is a young man with type 1 diabetes. The CDR3 runs from the conserved cysteine through the conserved F or W. Each record gives: J gene, D gene, V gene, CDR3 protein. The D gene is left open where the match is weak.

j_gene: TRBJ2-7; d_gene: TRBD1; v_gene: TRBV18; CDR3aa: CASSPPGTGFYEQYF
j_gene: TRBJ1-1; d_gene: NA; v_gene: TRBV28; CDR3aa: CASSLEAEAFF
j_gene: TRBJ2-7; d_gene: TRBD1; v_gene: TRBV10-3; CDR3aa: CAIRGTGTGPYEQYF
j_gene: TRBJ1-5; d_gene: NA; v_gene: TRBV28; CDR3aa: CASSTLTGRNQPQHF
j_gene: TRBJ2-1; d_gene: TRBD1; v_gene: TRBV4-1; CDR3aa: CASSQGGQGLRDEQFF
j_gene: TRBJ2-5; d_gene: NA; v_gene: TRBV29-1; CDR3aa: CSVRRRGAQETQYF
j_gene: TRBJ2-1; d_gene: TRBD2; v_gene: TRBV4-1; CDR3aa: CASRPGLAGYNEQFF
j_gene: TRBJ1-4; d_gene: NA; v_gene: TRBV7-9; CDR3aa: CASSPERGKLFF
j_gene: TRBJ2-2; d_gene: NA; v_gene: TRBV19; CDR3aa: CASSSRLGFPGELFF
j_gene: TRBJ1-2; d_gene: NA; v_gene: TRBV5-1; CDR3aa: CASSADSPRYGYTF
j_gene: TRBJ2-7; d_gene: TRBD1; v_gene: TRBV15; CDR3aa: CATSTSGQGVHEQYF
j_gene: TRBJ2-7; d_gene: NA; v_gene: TRBV7-3; CDR3aa: CASSRGGEHYEQYF
j_gene: TRBJ2-1; d_gene: NA; v_gene: TRBV28; CDR3aa: CASSPLRSSYNEQFF
j_gene: TRBJ2-5; d_gene: NA; v_gene: TRBV5-1; CDR3aa: CASSLGLGQETQYF
j_gene: TRBJ2-7; d_gene: TRBD2; v_gene: TRBV7-9; CDR3aa: CASSLGEGTSGRAREQYF
j_gene: TRBJ2-7; d_gene: TRBD2; v_gene: TRBV7-2; CDR3aa: CASSPSGKRYEQYF
j_gene: TRBJ2-1; d_gene: NA; v_gene: TRBV5-4; CDR3aa: CASSSGREPYNEQFF
j_gene: TRBJ2-3; d_gene: NA; v_gene: TRBV27; CDR3aa: CASSSGLDTQYF
j_gene: TRBJ1-2; d_gene: NA; v_gene: TRBV2; CDR3aa: CASSEFAGGYTF
j_gene: TRBJ1-5; d_gene: NA; v_gene: TRBV11-1; CDR3aa: CASSVQSYQPQHF
j_gene: TRBJ1-1; d_gene: NA; v_gene: TRBV4-1; CDR3aa: CASSQVGGHTEAFF
j_gene: TRBJ1-2; d_gene: TRBD1; v_gene: TRBV5-4; CDR3aa: CASSWDRGERGYTF
j_gene: TRBJ1-5; d_gene: TRBD1; v_gene: TRBV28; CDR3aa: CASSYPGGYQPQHF
j_gene: TRBJ1-2; d_gene: TRBD1; v_gene: TRBV28; CDR3aa: CASSLSQGYGYTF
j_gene: TRBJ2-3; d_gene: TRBD2; v_gene: TRBV7-3; CDR3aa: CASSLAGAGDTQYF
j_gene: TRBJ2-1; d_gene: NA; v_gene: TRBV28; CDR3aa: CASSSRRGWFF
j_gene: TRBJ2-7; d_gene: TRBD1; v_gene: TRBV2; CDR3aa: CASIRDRSSYEQYF
j_gene: TRBJ2-5; d_gene: TRBD2; v_gene: TRBV14; CDR3aa: CASSQGTSGSETQYF
j_gene: TRBJ1-5; d_gene: NA; v_gene: TRBV28; CDR3aa: CATLRGIYQPQHF
j_gene: TRBJ1-2; d_gene: NA; v_gene: TRBV28; CDR3aa: CASSPSGPANYGYTF
j_gene: TRBJ1-2; d_gene: TRBD1; v_gene: TRBV2; CDR3aa: CATRQGNTYTF
j_gene: TRBJ1-3; d_gene: TRBD1; v_gene: TRBV18; CDR3aa: CASSPRQGANGNTIYF
j_gene: TRBJ1-5; d_gene: TRBD1; v_gene: TRBV4-2; CDR3aa: CASSLQDDRGGSNQPQHF
j_gene: TRBJ2-3; d_gene: NA; v_gene: TRBV5-1; CDR3aa: CASKATVTDTQYF
j_gene: TRBJ2-7; d_gene: TRBD2; v_gene: TRBV5-4; CDR3aa: CASSFWTRSYEQYF
j_gene: TRBJ2-1; d_gene: TRBD2; v_gene: TRBV9; CDR3aa: CASSVGASGSYDEQFF
j_gene: TRBJ2-5; d_gene: TRBD1; v_gene: TRBV28; CDR3aa: CASGRTGRETQYF
j_gene: TRBJ1-1; d_gene: NA; v_gene: TRBV29-1; CDR3aa: CSAEIGYTEAFF
j_gene: TRBJ2-3; d_gene: TRBD2; v_gene: TRBV5-1; CDR3aa: CASSLGTSGRTDTQYF
j_gene: TRBJ2-1; d_gene: TRBD2; v_gene: TRBV4-3; CDR3aa: CASSQRMTSGGLKQFF
j_gene: TRBJ2-3; d_gene: NA; v_gene: TRBV4-2; CDR3aa: CASSQVSTDTQYF
j_gene: TRBJ2-5; d_gene: TRBD2; v_gene: TRBV7-8; CDR3aa: CASSLEAGGLVAQYF
j_gene: TRBJ1-2; d_gene: NA; v_gene: TRBV7-9; CDR3aa: CASSSRRTAYGYTF
j_gene: TRBJ2-1; d_gene: TRBD2; v_gene: TRBV4-3; CDR3aa: CASSHSGGSGEQFF
j_gene: TRBJ2-1; d_gene: TRBD1; v_gene: TRBV19; CDR3aa: CASRQQGASYNEQFF
j_gene: TRBJ2-7; d_gene: TRBD1; v_gene: TRBV4-2; CDR3aa: CASSQEGQDAYEQYF
j_gene: TRBJ2-7; d_gene: NA; v_gene: TRBV6-6; CDR3aa: CASSLGTGSSYEQYF
j_gene: TRBJ1-2; d_gene: TRBD1; v_gene: TRBV2; CDR3aa: CASTPDRDDGYTF
j_gene: TRBJ1-1; d_gene: NA; v_gene: TRBV10-3; CDR3aa: CATGTVNTEAFF
j_gene: TRBJ2-7; d_gene: TRBD2; v_gene: TRBV7-2; CDR3aa: CASTSGRGGYEQYF